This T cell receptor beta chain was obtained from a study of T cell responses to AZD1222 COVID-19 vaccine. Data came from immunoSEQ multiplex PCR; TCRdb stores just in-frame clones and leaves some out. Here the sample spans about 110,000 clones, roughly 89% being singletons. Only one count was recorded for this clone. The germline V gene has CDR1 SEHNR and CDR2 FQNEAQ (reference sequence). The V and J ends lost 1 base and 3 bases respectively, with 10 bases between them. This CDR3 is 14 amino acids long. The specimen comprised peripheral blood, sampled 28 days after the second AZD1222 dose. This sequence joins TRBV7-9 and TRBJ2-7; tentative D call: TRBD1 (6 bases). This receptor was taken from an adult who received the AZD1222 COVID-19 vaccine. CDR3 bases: TGTGCCAGCAGCTTAGTTTCGGACAGCTACGAGCAGTACTTC. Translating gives CASSLVSDSYEQYF.